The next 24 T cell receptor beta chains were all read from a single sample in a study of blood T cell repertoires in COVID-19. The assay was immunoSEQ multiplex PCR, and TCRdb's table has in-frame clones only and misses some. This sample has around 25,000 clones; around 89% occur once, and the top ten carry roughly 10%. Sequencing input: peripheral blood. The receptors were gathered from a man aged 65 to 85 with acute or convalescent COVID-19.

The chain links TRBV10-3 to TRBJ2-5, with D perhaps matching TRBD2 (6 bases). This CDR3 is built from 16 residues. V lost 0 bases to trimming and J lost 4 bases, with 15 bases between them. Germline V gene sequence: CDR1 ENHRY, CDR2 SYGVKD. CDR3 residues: CAISESPAGRGETQYF. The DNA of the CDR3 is TGTGCCATCAGTGAGTCGCCGGCGGGGCGCGGAGAGACCCAGTACTTC.

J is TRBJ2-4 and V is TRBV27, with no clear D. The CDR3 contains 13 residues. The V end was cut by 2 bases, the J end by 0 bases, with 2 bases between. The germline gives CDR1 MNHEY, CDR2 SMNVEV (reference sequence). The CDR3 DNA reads TGTGCCAGCAGTTTACGAGCCAAAAACATTCAGTACTTC. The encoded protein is CASSLRAKNIQYF.

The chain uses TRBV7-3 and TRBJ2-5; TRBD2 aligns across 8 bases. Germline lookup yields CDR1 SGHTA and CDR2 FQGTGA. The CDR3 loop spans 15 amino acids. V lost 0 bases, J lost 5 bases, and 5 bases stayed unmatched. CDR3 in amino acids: CASSLTGLAYETQYF. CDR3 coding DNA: TGTGCCAGCAGCTTAACTGGACTAGCTTACGAGACCCAGTACTTC.

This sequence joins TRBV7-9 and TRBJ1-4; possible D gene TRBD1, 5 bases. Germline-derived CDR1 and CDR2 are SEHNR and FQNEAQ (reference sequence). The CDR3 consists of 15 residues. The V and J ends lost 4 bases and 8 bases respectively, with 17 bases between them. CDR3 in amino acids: CASSSRVGPWEKLFF. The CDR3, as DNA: TGTGCCAGCAGCTCCAGGGTCGGCCCCTGGGAAAAACTGTTTTTT.

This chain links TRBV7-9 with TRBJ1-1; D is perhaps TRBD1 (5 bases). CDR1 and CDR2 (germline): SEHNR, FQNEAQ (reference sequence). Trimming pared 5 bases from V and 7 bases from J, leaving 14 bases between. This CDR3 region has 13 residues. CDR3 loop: CASSPSWGGEAFF. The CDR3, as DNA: TGTGCCAGCAGCCCCAGCTGGGGGGGTGAAGCTTTCTTT.

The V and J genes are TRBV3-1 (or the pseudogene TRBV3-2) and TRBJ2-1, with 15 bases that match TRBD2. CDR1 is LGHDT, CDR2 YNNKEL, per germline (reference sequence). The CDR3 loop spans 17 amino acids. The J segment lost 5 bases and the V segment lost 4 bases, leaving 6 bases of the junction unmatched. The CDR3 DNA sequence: TGTGCCAGCAGCCCATGGACTAGCGGGAGGGACCACAATGAGCAGTTCTTC. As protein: CASSPWTSGRDHNEQFF.

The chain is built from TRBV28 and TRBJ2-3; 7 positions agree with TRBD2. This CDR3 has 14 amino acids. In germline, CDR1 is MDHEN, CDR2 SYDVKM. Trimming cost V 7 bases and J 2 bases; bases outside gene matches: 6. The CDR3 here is CASMGGSVTDTQYF. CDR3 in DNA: TGTGCCAGCATGGGCGGGAGTGTCACAGATACGCAGTATTTT.

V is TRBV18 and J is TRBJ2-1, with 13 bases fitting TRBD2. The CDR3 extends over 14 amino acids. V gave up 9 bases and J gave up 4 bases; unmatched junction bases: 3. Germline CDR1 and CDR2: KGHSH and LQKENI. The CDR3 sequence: CASELAGGYNEQFF. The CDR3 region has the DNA TGTGCCAGTGAACTAGCGGGAGGGTACAATGAGCAGTTCTTC.

The CDR3 bases are TGTGCCAGCAGCTTACGGTCGGGGAATCAGCCCCAGCATTTT. Translated: CASSLRSGNQPQHF. The chain uses TRBV7-2 and TRBJ1-5; D gene uncertain. Germline assignment: CDR1 SGHTA and CDR2 FQGNSA. V lost 2 bases and J lost 4, with 9 bases in between. This CDR3 comprises 14 residues.

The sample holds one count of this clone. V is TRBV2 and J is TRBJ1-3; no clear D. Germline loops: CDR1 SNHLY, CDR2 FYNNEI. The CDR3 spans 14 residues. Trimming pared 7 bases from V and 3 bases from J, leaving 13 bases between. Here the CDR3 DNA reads TGTGCCAGCAACCCCCCGGGGAGTGGAAACACCATATATTTT. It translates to CASNPPGSGNTIYF.

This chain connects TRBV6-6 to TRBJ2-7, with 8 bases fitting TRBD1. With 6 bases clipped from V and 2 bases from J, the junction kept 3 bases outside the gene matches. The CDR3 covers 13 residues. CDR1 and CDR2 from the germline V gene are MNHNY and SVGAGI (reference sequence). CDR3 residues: CASSLDRAYEQYF. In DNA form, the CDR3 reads TGTGCCAGCAGCTTGGACAGGGCCTACGAGCAGTACTTC.

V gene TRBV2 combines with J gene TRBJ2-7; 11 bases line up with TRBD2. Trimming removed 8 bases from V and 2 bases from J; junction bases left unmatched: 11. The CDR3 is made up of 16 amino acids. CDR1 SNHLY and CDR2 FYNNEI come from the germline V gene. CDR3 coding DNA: TGTGCCAGCCCCGGGGGACTAGCGGATAAGACCTACGAGCAGTACTTC. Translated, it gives CASPGGLADKTYEQYF.

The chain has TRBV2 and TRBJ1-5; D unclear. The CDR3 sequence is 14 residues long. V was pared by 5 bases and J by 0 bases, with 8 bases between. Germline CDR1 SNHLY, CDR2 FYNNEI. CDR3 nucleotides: TGTGCCAGCAGTCTAGACTATAGCAATCAGCCCCAGCATTTT. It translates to CASSLDYSNQPQHF.

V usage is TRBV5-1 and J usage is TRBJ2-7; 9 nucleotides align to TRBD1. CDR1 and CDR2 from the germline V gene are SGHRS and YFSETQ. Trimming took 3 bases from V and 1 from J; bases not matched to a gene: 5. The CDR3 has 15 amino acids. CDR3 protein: CASSSGTGWSYEQYF. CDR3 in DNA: TGCGCCAGCAGCTCCGGGACAGGGTGGTCCTACGAGCAGTACTTC.

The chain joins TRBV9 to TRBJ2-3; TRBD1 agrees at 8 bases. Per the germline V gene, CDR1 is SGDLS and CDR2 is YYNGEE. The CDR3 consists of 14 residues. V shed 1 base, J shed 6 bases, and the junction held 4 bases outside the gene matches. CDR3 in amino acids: CASSVQGALDTQYF. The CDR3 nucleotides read TGTGCCAGCAGCGTACAGGGGGCACTGGATACGCAGTATTTT.

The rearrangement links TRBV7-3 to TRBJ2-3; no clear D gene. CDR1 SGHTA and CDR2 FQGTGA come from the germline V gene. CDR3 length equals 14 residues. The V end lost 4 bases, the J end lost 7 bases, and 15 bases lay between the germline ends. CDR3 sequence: CASSSPIAAHTQYF. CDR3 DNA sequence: TGTGCCAGCAGCTCCCCTATTGCTGCGCATACGCAGTATTTT.

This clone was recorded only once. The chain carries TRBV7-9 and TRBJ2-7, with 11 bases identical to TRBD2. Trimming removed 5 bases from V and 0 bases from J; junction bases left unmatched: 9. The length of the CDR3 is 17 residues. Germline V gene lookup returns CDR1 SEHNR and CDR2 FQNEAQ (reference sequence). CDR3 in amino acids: CASSPGTSGHTSYEQYF. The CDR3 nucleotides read TGTGCCAGCAGCCCCGGGACTAGCGGTCATACCTCCTACGAGCAGTACTTC.

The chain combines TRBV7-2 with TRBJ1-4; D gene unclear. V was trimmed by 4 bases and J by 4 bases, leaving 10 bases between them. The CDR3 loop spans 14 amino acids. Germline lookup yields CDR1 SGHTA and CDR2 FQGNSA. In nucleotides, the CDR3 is TGTGCCAGCAGCTCTGACATGGGTAATGAAAAACTGTTTTTT. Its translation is CASSSDMGNEKLFF.

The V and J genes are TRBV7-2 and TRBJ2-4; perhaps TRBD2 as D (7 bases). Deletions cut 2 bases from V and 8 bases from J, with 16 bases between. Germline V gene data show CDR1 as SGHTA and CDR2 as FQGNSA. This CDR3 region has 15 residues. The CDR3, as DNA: TGTGCCAGCAGCTTATTGGGGGGGCGATTTGACATTCAGTACTTC. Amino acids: CASSLLGGRFDIQYF.

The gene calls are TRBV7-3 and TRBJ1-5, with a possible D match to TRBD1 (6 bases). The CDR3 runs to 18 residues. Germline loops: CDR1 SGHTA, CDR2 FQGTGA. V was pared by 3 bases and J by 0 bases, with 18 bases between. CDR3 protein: CASSLTGRGPNSNQPQHF. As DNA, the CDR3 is TGTGCCAGCAGCTTGACAGGCCGAGGGCCTAATAGCAATCAGCCCCAGCATTTT.

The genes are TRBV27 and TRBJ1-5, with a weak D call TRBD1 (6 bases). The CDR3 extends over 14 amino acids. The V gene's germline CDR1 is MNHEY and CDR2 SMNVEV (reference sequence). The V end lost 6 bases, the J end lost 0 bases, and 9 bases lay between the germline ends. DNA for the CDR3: TGTGCCAGCAGACAGGGTGTTAGCAATCAGCCCCAGCATTTT. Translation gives CASRQGVSNQPQHF.

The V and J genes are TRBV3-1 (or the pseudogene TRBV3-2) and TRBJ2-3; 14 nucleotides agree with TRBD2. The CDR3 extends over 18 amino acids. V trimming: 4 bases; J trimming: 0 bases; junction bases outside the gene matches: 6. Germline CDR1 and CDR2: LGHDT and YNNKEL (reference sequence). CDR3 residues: CASSLRLAGGPSTDTQYF. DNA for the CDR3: TGTGCCAGCAGCCTCCGACTAGCGGGAGGGCCGAGCACAGATACGCAGTATTTT.

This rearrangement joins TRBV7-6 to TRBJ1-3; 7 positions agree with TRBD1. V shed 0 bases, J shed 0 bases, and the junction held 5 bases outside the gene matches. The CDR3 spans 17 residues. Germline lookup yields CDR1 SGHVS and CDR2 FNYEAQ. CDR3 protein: CASSLAEGALSGNTIYF. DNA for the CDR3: TGTGCCAGCAGCTTAGCCGAGGGGGCACTCTCTGGAAACACCATATATTTT. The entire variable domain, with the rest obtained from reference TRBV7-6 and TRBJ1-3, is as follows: GAGVSQSPRYKVTKRGQDVALRCDPISGHVSLYWYRQALGQGPEFLTYFNYEAQQDKSGLPNDRFSAERPEGSISTLTIQRTEQRDSAMYRCASSLAEGALSGNTIYFGEGSWLTVV.

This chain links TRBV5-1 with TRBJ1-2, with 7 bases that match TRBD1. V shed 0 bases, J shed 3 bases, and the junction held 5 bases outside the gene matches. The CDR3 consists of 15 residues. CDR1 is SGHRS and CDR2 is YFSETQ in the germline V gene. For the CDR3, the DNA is TGCGCCAGCAGCTTGGGGAGACAGGGAGACTATGGCTACACCTTC. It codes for CASSLGRQGDYGYTF.